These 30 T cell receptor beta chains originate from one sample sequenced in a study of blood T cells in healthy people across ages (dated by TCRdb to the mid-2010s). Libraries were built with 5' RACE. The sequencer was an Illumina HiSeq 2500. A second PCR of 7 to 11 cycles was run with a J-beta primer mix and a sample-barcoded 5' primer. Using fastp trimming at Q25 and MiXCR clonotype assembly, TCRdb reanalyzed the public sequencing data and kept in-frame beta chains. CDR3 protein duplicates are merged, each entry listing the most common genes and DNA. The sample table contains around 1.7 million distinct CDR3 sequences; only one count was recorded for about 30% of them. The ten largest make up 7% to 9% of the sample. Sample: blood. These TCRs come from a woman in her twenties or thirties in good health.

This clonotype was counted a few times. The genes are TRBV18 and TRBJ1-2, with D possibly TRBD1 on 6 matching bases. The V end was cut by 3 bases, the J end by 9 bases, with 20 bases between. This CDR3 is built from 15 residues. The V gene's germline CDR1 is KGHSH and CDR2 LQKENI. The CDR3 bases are TGTGCCAGCTCACCTGAGGAGACAGGCTCGAGGAGCTACACCTTC. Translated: CASSPEETGSRSYTF.

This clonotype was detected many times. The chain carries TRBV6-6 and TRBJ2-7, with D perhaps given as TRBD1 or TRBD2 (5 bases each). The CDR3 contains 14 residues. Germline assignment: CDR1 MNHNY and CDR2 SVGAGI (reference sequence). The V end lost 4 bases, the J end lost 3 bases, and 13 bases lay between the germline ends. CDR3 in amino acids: CASSSGPALYEQYF. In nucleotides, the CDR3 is TGTGCCAGCAGTTCGGGACCAGCCCTCTACGAGCAGTACTTC.

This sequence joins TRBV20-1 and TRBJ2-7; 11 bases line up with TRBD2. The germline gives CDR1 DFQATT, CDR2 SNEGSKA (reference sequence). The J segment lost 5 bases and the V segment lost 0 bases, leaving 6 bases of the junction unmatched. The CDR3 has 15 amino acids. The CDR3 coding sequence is TGCAGTGCTAGAGAATTGATACTAGCGGGAGACGAGCAGTACTTC. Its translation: CSARELILAGDEQYF.

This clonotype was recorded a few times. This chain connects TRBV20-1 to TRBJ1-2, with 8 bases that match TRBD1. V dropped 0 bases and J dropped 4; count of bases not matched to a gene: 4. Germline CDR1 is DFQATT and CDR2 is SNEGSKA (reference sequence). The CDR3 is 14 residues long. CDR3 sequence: CSAREPGQAYGYTF. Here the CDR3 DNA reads TGCAGTGCTAGAGAACCGGGACAGGCCTATGGCTACACCTTC.

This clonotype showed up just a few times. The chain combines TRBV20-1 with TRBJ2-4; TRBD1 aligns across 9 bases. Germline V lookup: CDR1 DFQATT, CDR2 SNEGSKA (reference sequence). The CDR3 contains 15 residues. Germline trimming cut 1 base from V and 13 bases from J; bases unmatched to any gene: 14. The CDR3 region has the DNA TGCAGTGCTAGAGTTGCCGGGACAGGGACCCTTCACCAGTACTTC. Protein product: CSARVAGTGTLHQYF.

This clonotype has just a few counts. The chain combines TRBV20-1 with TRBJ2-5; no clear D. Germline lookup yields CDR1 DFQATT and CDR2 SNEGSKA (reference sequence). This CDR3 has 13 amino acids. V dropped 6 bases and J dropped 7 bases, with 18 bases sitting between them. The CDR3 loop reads CSAGPASPPTQYF. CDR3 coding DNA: TGCAGTGCGGGTCCCGCCTCGCCCCCGACCCAGTACTTC.

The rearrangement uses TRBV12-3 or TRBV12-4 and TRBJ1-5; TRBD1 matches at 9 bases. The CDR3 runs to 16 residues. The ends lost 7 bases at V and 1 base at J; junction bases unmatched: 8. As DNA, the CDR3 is TGTGCCAGCACCAAGGGGACAGGGTTGAGCAATCAGCCCCAGCATTTT. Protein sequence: CASTKGTGLSNQPQHF.

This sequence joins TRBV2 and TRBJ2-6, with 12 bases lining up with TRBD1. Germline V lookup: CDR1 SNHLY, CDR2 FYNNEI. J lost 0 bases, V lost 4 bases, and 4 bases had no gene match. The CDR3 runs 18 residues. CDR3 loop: CASSGGQGATSGANVLTF. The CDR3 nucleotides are TGTGCCAGCAGTGGGGGACAGGGGGCCACCTCTGGGGCCAACGTCCTGACTTTC.

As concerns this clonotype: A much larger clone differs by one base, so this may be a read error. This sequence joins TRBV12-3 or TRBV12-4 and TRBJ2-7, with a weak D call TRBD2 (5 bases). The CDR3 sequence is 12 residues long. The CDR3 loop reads CTSGDRDYEQYF. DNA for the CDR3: TGTACCAGCGGAGACCGGGACTACGAGCAGTACTTC.

This CDR3 reads CSASIGATNEKLFF. In DNA form, the CDR3 reads TGCAGTGCTAGTATAGGGGCAACTAATGAAAAACTGTTTTTT. The chain has TRBV20-1 and TRBJ1-4; the D gene is possibly TRBD1 (5 bases). The CDR3 is 14 residues long. CDR1 and CDR2 (germline): DFQATT, SNEGSKA (reference sequence). Trimming left V 3 bases short and J 0 bases short, with 8 bases between.

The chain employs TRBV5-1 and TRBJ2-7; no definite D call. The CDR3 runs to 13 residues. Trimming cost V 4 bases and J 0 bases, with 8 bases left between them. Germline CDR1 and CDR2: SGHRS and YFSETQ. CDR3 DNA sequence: TGCGCCAGCAGCCCAGAGATCTCCTACGAGCAGTACTTC. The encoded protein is CASSPEISYEQYF.

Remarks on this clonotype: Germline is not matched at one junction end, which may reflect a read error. This CDR3 reads CASSSDRDNNGYTF. Written as DNA, the CDR3 is TGTGCCAGCAGCAGCGACAGGGATAACAATGGCTACACCTTC. The chain recombines TRBV5-5 with TRBJ1-2; 7 bases are shared with TRBD1. Per the germline V gene, CDR1 is SGHKS and CDR2 is YYEKEE (reference sequence). This CDR3 is built from 14 residues.

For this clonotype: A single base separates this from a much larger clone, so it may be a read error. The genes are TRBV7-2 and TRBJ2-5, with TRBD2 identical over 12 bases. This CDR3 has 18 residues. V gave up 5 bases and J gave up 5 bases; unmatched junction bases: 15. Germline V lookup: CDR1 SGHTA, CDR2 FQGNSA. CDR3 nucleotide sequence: TGTGCCAGCAGCCCAGGGGCTAGCGGGAGGGCCTCGGGGGAGACCCAGTACTTC. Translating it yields CASSPGASGRASGETQYF.

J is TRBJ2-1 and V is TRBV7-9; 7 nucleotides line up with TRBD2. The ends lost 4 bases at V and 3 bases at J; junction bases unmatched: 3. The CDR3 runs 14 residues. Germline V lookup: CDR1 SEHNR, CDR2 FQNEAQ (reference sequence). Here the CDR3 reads CASSSKRGYNEQFF. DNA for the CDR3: TGTGCCAGCAGCTCAAAGCGGGGCTACAATGAGCAGTTCTTC.

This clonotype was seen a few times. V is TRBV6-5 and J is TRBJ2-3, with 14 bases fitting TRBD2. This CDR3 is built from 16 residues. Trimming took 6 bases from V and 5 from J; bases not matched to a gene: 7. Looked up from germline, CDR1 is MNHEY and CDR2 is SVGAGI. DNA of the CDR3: TGTGCCAGCAGCTTCGGGACTAGCGGGGGTAAAGATACGCAGTATTTT. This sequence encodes CASSFGTSGGKDTQYF.

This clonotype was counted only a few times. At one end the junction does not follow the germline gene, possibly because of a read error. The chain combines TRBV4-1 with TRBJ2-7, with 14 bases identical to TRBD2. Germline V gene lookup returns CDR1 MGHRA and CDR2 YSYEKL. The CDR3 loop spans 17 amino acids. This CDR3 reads CANSTGLAGANPYEQYF. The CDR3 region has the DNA TGCGCCAACAGCACGGGACTAGCGGGGGCGAACCCCTACGAGCAGTACTTC.

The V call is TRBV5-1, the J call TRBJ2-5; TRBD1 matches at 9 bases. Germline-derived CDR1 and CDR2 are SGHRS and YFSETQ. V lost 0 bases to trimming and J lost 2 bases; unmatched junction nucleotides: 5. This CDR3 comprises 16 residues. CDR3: CASSLVDGTGQETQYF. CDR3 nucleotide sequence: TGCGCCAGCAGCTTGGTTGATGGGACAGGGCAAGAGACCCAGTACTTC.

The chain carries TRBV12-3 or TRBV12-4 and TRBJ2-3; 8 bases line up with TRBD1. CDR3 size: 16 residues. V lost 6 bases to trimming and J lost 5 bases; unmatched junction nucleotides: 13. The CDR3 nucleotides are TGTGCCAGCAGCCGTACCGCCGGGACAGGCAGAGATACGCAGTATTTT. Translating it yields CASSRTAGTGRDTQYF.

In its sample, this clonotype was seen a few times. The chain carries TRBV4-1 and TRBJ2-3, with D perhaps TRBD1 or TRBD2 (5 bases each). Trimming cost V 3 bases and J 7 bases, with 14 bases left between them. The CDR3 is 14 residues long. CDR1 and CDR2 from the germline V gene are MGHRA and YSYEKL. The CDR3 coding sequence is TGCGCCAGCAGCCAGAGACCCAGGGAGAATACGCAGTATTTT. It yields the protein CASSQRPRENTQYF.

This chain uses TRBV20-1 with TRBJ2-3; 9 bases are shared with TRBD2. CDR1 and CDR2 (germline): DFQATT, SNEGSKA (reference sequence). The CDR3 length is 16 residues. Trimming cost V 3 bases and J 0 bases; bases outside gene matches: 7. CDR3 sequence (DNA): TGCAGTGCTAGTGGCTTGACTAGCGGAAGCACAGATACGCAGTATTTT. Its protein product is CSASGLTSGSTDTQYF.

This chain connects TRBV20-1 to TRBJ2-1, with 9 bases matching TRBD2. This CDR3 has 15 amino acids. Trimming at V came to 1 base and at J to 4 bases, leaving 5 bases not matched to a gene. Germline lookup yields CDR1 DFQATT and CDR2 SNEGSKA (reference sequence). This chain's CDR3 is CSARGISGGYNEQFF. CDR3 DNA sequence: TGCAGTGCTAGAGGCATTAGCGGGGGTTACAATGAGCAGTTCTTC.

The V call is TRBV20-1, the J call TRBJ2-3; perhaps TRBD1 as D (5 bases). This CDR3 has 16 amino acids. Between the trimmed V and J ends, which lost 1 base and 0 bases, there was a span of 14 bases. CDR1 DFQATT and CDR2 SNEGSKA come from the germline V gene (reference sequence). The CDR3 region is CSARGRQSPSTDTQYF. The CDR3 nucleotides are TGCAGTGCTAGAGGCCGACAGTCCCCTAGCACAGATACGCAGTATTTT.

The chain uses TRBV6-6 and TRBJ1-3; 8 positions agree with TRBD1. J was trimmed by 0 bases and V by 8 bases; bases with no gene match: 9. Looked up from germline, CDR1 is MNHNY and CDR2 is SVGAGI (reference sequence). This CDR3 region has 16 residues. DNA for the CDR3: TGTGCCAGCGTATCTGGGACAGGCTACTCTGGAAACACCATATATTTT. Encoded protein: CASVSGTGYSGNTIYF.

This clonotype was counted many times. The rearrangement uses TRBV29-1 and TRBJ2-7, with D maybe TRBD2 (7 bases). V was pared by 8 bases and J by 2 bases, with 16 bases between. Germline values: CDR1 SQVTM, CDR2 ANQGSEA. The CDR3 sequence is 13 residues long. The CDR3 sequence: CSYRAGGTYEQYF. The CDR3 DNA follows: TGCAGCTACAGGGCCGGGGGGACCTACGAGCAGTACTTC.

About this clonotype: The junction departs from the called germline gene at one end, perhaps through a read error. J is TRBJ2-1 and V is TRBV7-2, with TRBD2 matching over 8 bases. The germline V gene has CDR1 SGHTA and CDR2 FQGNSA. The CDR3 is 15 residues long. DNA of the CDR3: TGTGCCAGCAGCCCGGAGCGGGAGAGGTACAATGAGCGGTTCTTC. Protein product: CASSPERERYNERFF.

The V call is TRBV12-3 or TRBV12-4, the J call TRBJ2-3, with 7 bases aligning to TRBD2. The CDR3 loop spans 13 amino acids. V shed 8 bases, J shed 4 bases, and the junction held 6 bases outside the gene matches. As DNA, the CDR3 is TGTGCCAGCCGAACAACTAGCGCAGATACGCAGTATTTT. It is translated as CASRTTSADTQYF.

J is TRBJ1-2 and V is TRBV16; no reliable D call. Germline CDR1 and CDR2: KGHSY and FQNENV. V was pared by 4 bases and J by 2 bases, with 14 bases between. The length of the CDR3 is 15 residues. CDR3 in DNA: TGTGCCAGCAGCCCAATAGCAGGAGAAAACTATGGCTACACCTTC. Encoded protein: CASSPIAGENYGYTF. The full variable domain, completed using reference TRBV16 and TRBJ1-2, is GEEVAQTPKHLVRGEGQKAKLYCAPIKGHSYVFWYQQVLKNEFKFLISFQNENVFDETGMPKERFSAKCLPNSPCSLEIQATKLEDSAVYFCASSPIAGENYGYTFGSGTRLTVV.

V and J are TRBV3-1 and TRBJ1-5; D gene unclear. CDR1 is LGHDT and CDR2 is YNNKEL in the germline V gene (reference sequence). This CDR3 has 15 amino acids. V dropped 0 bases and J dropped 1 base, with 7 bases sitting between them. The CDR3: CASSQDAVSNQPQHF. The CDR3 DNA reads TGTGCCAGCAGCCAAGACGCGGTGAGCAATCAGCCCCAGCATTTT.

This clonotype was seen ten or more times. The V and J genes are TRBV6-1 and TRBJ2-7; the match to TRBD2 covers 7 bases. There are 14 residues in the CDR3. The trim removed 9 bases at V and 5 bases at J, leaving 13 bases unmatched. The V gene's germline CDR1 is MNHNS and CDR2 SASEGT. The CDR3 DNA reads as TGTGCCAGTTACGTGGGGGGGAGGAGGAACGAGCAGTACTTC. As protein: CASYVGGRRNEQYF.

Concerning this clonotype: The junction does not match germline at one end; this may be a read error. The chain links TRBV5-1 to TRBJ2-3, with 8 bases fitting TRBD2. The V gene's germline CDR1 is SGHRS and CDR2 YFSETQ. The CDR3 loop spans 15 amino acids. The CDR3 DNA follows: TGCGCCGGCAGTAATAGCGGGGAGGCGACGGATACGCAGTATTTT. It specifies CAGSNSGEATDTQYF. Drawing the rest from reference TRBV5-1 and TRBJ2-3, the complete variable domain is KAGVTQTPRYLIKTRGQQVTLSCSPISGHRSVSWYQQTPGQGLQFLFEYFSETQRNKGNFPGRFSGRQFSNSRSEMNVSTLELGDSALYLCAGSNSGEATDTQYFGPGTRLTVL.